This entry is about one TCR beta chain. Its target is unknown. The protocol was immunoSEQ multiplex PCR, while the TCRdb copy is restricted to in-frame clones and leaves out a portion. This table holds 45,000 to 60,000 clones, roughly 95% found once. The source of the sample is a study of graft-versus-host responses after intestinal transplantation. Study details: Anti-thymocyte globulin induction preceded two to four years of tacrolimus and steroid maintenance in all recipients. The study, taken as a whole, reports: After transplant, early declines in HvG clones were associated with peak levels of circulating GvH clones. Investigators detected GvH clones in recipient marrow, with some emerging earlier in ileum or blood. Allografts from individuals with graft-donor T cell macrochimerism displayed high graft-versus-host to host-versus-graft clonal ratios.

Germline V CDR1 and CDR2: SEHNR, FQNEAQ (reference sequence). CDR3 size: 15 residues. The ends lost 4 bases at V and 11 bases at J; junction bases unmatched: 15. The sample here was unstimulated CD8+ T cells sorted from spleen or lymph node cells, taken before transplant. The clonotype was recovered from a human donor who was the organ donor for an intestinal transplant. The rearrangement joins TRBV7-9 to TRBJ2-5; 8 bases align to TRBD1. The CDR3 DNA is TGTGCCAGCAGCTACCCCACGGACAGGGTGGGGGAGCAGTACTTC. Translating it yields CASSYPTDRVGEQYF.